The clone carrying this TCR beta chain was recorded many times. The sample originates from a study of human T cells and chemical hapten exposure. Via MiXCR, TCRdb re-called the RACE reads, giving one row per CDR3 protein. The table includes about 61,000 distinct CDR3 sequences, about 7% detected once. Time point given: pre-sensitization, week 0. The treatment here: therapeutic diphenylcyclopropenone sensitization with weekly scalp DPC. Germline values: CDR1 SGHKS, CDR2 YYEKEE (reference sequence). The V and J ends lost 0 bases and 2 bases, in that order; junction bases with no gene match: 1. This CDR3 region has 15 residues.

The rearrangement joins TRBV5-5 to TRBJ1-2, with TRBD1 identical over 10 bases. The specimen comprised whole blood, sampled in connection with sensitization to the hapten diphenylcyclopropenone (DPC). The TCR comes from a woman younger than 45 with alopecia areata. Some clones in this sample may be carry-over from other donors' samples. As DNA, the CDR3 is TGTGCCAGCAGCTTGGCGGGACAGGGGAACTATGGCTACACCTTC. It specifies CASSLAGQGNYGYTF. The variable domain in full, completed from reference TRBV5-5 and TRBJ1-2, reads DAGVTQSPTHLIKTRGQQVTLRCSPISGHKSVSWYQQVLGQGPQFIFQYYEKEERGRGNFPDRFSARQFPNYSSELNVNALLLGDSALYLCASSLAGQGNYGYTFGSGTRLTVV.